This T cell receptor beta chain was found in a study of T cells in Graves' hyperthyroidism and ophthalmopathy. Amplification of TCR beta CDR3 regions was performed using RNA transcripts as template. The study used the HTBI primer set for a first-round RT-PCR of the TCR CDR3. TCRdb reprocessed the multiplex PCR reads via MiXCR and lists one record per CDR3 protein. The sample lists around 800,000 distinct CDR3 sequences; 35% to 45% were seen once. Germline lookup yields CDR1 SGHTA and CDR2 FQGTGA. This CDR3 contains 15 residues. Whole-study findings and limits: The model anticipated ophthalmopathy a median approximately 6.6 months pre-onset.

Graves' hyperthyroidism without ophthalmopathy progression within 18 months was termed stable. Points on this clonotype: Its cognate antigen is unknown. Compared with germline, one end of the junction differs, possibly owing to a read error.

Sequenced sample: blood. The J gene is TRBJ1-4, the V gene TRBV7-3; 8 bases are a match to TRBD1. The source of this sequence is a young man with Graves' hyperthyroidism. CDR3 protein: CANSLGQVIEEKLFF. The CDR3 DNA sequence: TGTGCCAACAGCCTGGGACAGGTAATCGAGGAAAAACTGTTTTTT.